The 6 T cell receptor beta chains below were found in one sample sequenced in a study of molecular identifiers for immune sequencing clone quantification. Using its own MiXCR run on the PCR reads, TCRdb lists one record per CDR3 protein. The sample yields 45,000 to 60,000 distinct CDR3 sequences, about a third seen once. The sequencing sample was made of naive CD8+ T cells from blood, with Jurkat cell RNA spiked in. Indicated subset: FACS-sorted CD8+CD4-CCR7+CD45RA+ naive T cells. The receptors were gathered from a human donor in good health. Some libraries in this study had Jurkat cell RNA spiked in.

CDR3 bases: TGTGCCAGCAGCCTGGGGACAGGGTTCACTTCCTTAAACACTGAAGCTTTCTTT. Its translation: CASSLGTGFTSLNTEAFF. This rearrangement joins TRBV5-6 to TRBJ1-1, with 9 nucleotides matching TRBD1. The trim removed 4 bases at V and 2 bases at J, leaving 15 bases unmatched. The CDR3 totals 18 residues. Germline values: CDR1 SGHDT, CDR2 YYEEEE.

This clonotype came up once. V and J are TRBV5-6 and TRBJ2-1; no firm D call. This CDR3 contains 11 residues. Germline CDR1 is SGHDT and CDR2 is YYEEEE. Between the trimmed V and J ends, which lost 1 base and 16 bases, there was a span of 12 bases. CDR3: CASSLSLELFF. Written as DNA, the CDR3 is TGTGCCAGCAGCTTGAGTCTAGAATTATTCTTC.

This clonotype was recorded many times. The V gene is TRBV5-4, the J gene TRBJ2-4; D unresolved. Germline V gene lookup returns CDR1 SGHNT and CDR2 YYREEE (reference sequence). The V end was cut by 0 bases, the J end by 0 bases, with 10 bases between. The CDR3 is made up of 16 amino acids. CDR3 bases: TGTGCCAGCAGCTTGGACTACCTGCTAGCCAAAAACATTCAGTACTTC. It specifies CASSLDYLLAKNIQYF.

The rearrangement uses TRBV29-1 and TRBJ2-2; TRBD1 is a possible D gene (6 bases). The CDR3 has 14 amino acids. V was clipped by 4 bases and J by 3 bases, with 12 bases between them. Germline loops: CDR1 SQVTM, CDR2 ANQGSEA. The DNA of the CDR3 is TGCAGCGTTGTTCGGCAGGGGTACACCGGGGAGCTGTTTTTT. Its translation: CSVVRQGYTGELFF.

A word on this clonotype: Without the conserved terminal phenylalanine or tryptophan, this CDR3 likely stems from a read error. The chain carries TRBV6-5 and TRBJ2-7; D gene ambiguous. CDR3 size: 14 residues. V was cut by 0 bases and J by 5 bases, with 11 bases left in between. Germline V lookup: CDR1 MNHEY, CDR2 SVGAGI. For the CDR3, the DNA is TGTGCCAGCAGTTACTCGATTGGGTGGGACGAGCAGTACATC. Translation: CASSYSIGWDEQYI.

The chain joins TRBV10-3 to TRBJ2-7; D may be TRBD2 (6 bases). The CDR3 is 12 amino acids. Between the trimmed V and J ends, which lost 11 bases and 0 bases, there was a span of 11 bases. CDR1 ENHRY and CDR2 SYGVKD come from the germline V gene. CDR3 amino acids: CASWDCSYEQYF. CDR3 nucleotides: TGTGCCTCGTGGGACTGCTCCTACGAGCAGTACTTC.